The 16 T cell receptor beta chains listed next were all sequenced from one sample in a study of shared clonotypes between healthy human individuals. Profiling relied on immunoSEQ multiplex PCR, and the TCRdb table lists in-frame clones only, not all of them. The sample carries roughly 2,500,000 clones, roughly 93% recorded once. The sequenced material came from naive CD4+ T cells from PBMCs. As for subset: CD45RA+ positively selected. The receptors originated from a man younger than 35 in good health. Some clones in this sample may be carry-over from other donors' samples.

The rearrangement uses TRBV7-9 and TRBJ2-5; D gene unclear. This CDR3 contains 15 residues. The germline V gene has CDR1 SEHNR and CDR2 FQNEAQ (reference sequence). Between the trimmed V and J ends, which lost 5 bases and 5 bases, there was a span of 18 bases. CDR3 bases: TGTGCCAGCAGCCTAATAATACGTAGGCCGGAGACCCAGTACTTC. Residues: CASSLIIRRPETQYF.

The J gene is TRBJ2-2, the V gene TRBV11-1, with a weak D call TRBD1 (6 bases). The CDR3 contains 15 residues. Trimming stripped 5 bases from V and 2 bases from J, with 12 bases between. Germline V gives CDR1 SGHAT, CDR2 FQDESV (reference sequence). The CDR3 region is CASSLGAVNTGELFF. CDR3 DNA: TGTGCCAGCAGCCTGGGGGCAGTTAACACCGGGGAGCTGTTTTTT.

The chain employs TRBV10-3 and TRBJ2-3, with 8 bases that match TRBD2. The V gene end was trimmed by 11 bases and the J gene end by 3 bases; junction bases not matched to a gene: 13. The CDR3 runs to 15 residues. Germline values: CDR1 ENHRY, CDR2 SYGVKD. DNA of the CDR3: TGTGCCGTGACCCCGGGGCAGCGGGAGACAGATACGCAGTATTTT. Amino acid sequence: CAVTPGQRETDTQYF.

The rearrangement links TRBV7-9 to TRBJ1-1, with D unresolved. Trimming shortened V by 0 bases and J by 5 bases, and 16 bases separated the two germline ends. Per the germline V gene, CDR1 is SEHNR and CDR2 is FQNEAQ (reference sequence). The CDR3 totals 16 residues. The CDR3 nucleotides are TGTGCCAGCAGCTTAGCGGGGAGGAAAGGAGGAACTGAAGCTTTCTTT. Amino acids: CASSLAGRKGGTEAFF.

This clone occurred once. The chain couples TRBV28 to TRBJ2-5; TRBD1 agrees at 11 bases. Germline trimming cut 6 bases from V and 2 bases from J; bases unmatched to any gene: 8. Looked up from germline, CDR1 is MDHEN and CDR2 is SYDVKM. The CDR3 covers 16 residues. The CDR3 here is CASSRPGQGVQETQYF. CDR3 DNA sequence: TGTGCCAGCAGCAGGCCGGGACAGGGGGTGCAAGAGACCCAGTACTTC.

The chain has TRBV2 and TRBJ1-1; the D is unclear. Trimming removed 8 bases from V and 4 bases from J, with 14 bases in between. Germline V CDR1 and CDR2: SNHLY, FYNNEI. The CDR3 runs 13 residues. The CDR3 DNA follows: TGTGCCAGCCGCATTGAGGGATCCACTGAAGCTTTCTTT. This codes for CASRIEGSTEAFF.

CDR3 DNA: TGTGCCAGCAGCACGGGGGGCTACTACAATGAGCAGTTCTTC. Its protein product is CASSTGGYYNEQFF. This rearrangement joins TRBV11-3 to TRBJ2-1, with D possibly being TRBD2 (7 bases). The V end lost 5 bases, the J end lost 3 bases, and 11 bases lay between the germline ends. The CDR3 covers 14 residues. Germline-derived CDR1 and CDR2 are SGHNT and YENEEA.

The J gene is TRBJ2-3, the V gene TRBV28, with 8 bases matching TRBD2. The germline V gene has CDR1 MDHEN and CDR2 SYDVKM. The CDR3 is 14 residues long. V was clipped by 6 bases and J by 13 bases; unmatched bases: 15. CDR3 in DNA: TGTGCCAGCAGATTCCCCGGACTAGCTCCTCGGGAGTATTTT. Its translation: CASRFPGLAPREYF.

The rearrangement uses TRBV27 and TRBJ2-1, with 12 bases lining up with TRBD1. Germline CDR1 is MNHEY and CDR2 is SMNVEV (reference sequence). Trimming cost V 3 bases and J 4 bases; bases outside gene matches: 13. CDR3 length: 19 residues. The CDR3 region is CASSFYRGTGGSGYNEQFF. The CDR3 DNA reads TGTGCCAGCAGTTTCTACAGGGGGACAGGGGGCAGCGGGTACAATGAGCAGTTCTTC.

The chain is built from TRBV5-1 and TRBJ1-5, with D unresolved. The CDR3 sequence is 15 residues long. CDR1 is SGHRS and CDR2 is YFSETQ in the germline V gene. With 0 bases removed from V and 3 bases from J, the gap between germline ends came to 10 bases. The CDR3: CASSLGAANNQPQHF. CDR3 bases: TGCGCCAGCAGCTTGGGGGCAGCCAACAATCAGCCCCAGCATTTT.

The chain uses TRBV28 and TRBJ1-1, with TRBD1 identical over 8 bases. Per germline, CDR1 MDHEN and CDR2 SYDVKM. This CDR3 is built from 14 residues. V lost 1 base and J lost 8; bases outside the gene matches: 6. This CDR3 reads CASSLSHGDREAFF. In nucleotides, the CDR3 is TGTGCCAGCAGTTTATCTCATGGGGACAGGGAAGCTTTCTTT. Complete variable domain (other parts from reference TRBV28 and TRBJ1-1): DVKVTQSSRYLVKRTGEKVFLECVQDMDHENMFWYRQDPGLGLRLIYFSYDVKMKEKGDIPEGYSVSREKKERFSLILESASTNQTSMYLCASSLSHGDREAFFGQGTRLTVV.

This clone was found once. This chain links TRBV28 with TRBJ1-5; D unresolved. V lost 5 bases and J lost 6, with 14 bases in between. This CDR3 spans 14 amino acids. Germline V gene lookup returns CDR1 MDHEN and CDR2 SYDVKM. In DNA form, the CDR3 reads TGTGCCAGCAGTCCCTTAGATGGTGGTCAGCCCCAGCATTTT. It specifies CASSPLDGGQPQHF. Supplemented by reference TRBV28 and TRBJ1-5, the full variable domain reads DVKVTQSSRYLVKRTGEKVFLECVQDMDHENMFWYRQDPGLGLRLIYFSYDVKMKEKGDIPEGYSVSREKKERFSLILESASTNQTSMYLCASSPLDGGQPQHFGDGTRLSIL.

The rearrangement links TRBV12-5 to TRBJ1-1; possible D gene TRBD1, 5 bases. Trimming removed 3 bases from V and 6 bases from J, with 17 bases in between. Germline lookup yields CDR1 LGHNT and CDR2 FRNRAP. The CDR3 runs 15 residues. In DNA form, the CDR3 reads TGTGCTAGTGGTTTTGAGTTCGGGGGGGTCGCTGAAGCTTTCTTT. This codes for CASGFEFGGVAEAFF.

The chain couples TRBV7-9 to TRBJ1-1; the D is unclear. The CDR3 covers 11 residues. With 1 base removed from V and 10 bases from J, the gap between germline ends came to 7 bases. The V gene's germline CDR1 is SEHNR and CDR2 FQNEAQ (reference sequence). The CDR3 region is CASSLEARAFF. The CDR3 DNA follows: TGTGCCAGCAGCTTAGAGGCGAGAGCTTTCTTT.

V usage is TRBV7-6 and J usage is TRBJ2-1; 8 nucleotides align to TRBD2. Germline lookup yields CDR1 SGHVS and CDR2 FNYEAQ. The CDR3 extends over 16 amino acids. The trim removed 5 bases at V and 5 bases at J, leaving 11 bases unmatched. The CDR3 loop reads CASSRKSGSTHNEQFF. The CDR3 nucleotides are TGTGCCAGCAGCCGGAAAAGCGGGAGCACACACAATGAGCAGTTCTTC.

The genes are TRBV5-1 and TRBJ2-3, with D perhaps TRBD1 or TRBD2 (5 bases each). The CDR3 consists of 16 residues. Germline lookup yields CDR1 SGHRS and CDR2 YFSETQ. V was shortened by 4 bases and J by 0 bases, with 15 bases between the two germline ends. The CDR3 bases are TGCGCCAGCAGCCCCGGGACCCTATTAAGCACAGATACGCAGTATTTT. This gives the protein CASSPGTLLSTDTQYF. The whole variable domain, filled in from reference TRBV5-1 and TRBJ2-3, reads KAGVTQTPRYLIKTRGQQVTLSCSPISGHRSVSWYQQTPGQGLQFLFEYFSETQRNKGNFPGRFSGRQFSNSRSEMNVSTLELGDSALYLCASSPGTLLSTDTQYFGPGTRLTVL.